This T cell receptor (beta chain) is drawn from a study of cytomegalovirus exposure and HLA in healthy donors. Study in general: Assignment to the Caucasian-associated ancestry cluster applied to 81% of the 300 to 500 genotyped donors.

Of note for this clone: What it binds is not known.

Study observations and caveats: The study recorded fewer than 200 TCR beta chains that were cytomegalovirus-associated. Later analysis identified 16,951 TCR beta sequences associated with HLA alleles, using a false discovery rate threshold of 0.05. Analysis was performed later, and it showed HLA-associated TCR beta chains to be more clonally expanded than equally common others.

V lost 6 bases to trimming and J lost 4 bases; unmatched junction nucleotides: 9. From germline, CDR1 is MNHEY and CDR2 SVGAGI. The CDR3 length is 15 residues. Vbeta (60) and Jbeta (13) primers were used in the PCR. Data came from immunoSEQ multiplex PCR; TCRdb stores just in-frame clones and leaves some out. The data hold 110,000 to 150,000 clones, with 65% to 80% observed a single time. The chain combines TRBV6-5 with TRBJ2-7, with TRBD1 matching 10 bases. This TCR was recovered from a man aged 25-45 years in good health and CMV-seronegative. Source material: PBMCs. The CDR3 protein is CASSLRGTGEYEQYF. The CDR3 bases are TGTGCCAGCAGCCTCCGCGGGACAGGGGAGTACGAGCAGTACTTC.